This is a list of T cell receptor beta chains from one sample in a study of T cell repertoires in cytomegalovirus infection. TCRdb re-called the reads with MiXCR, one entry per CDR3 protein. Of 300,000 to 400,000 distinct CDR3 sequences listed, more than 8% were seen once; the top ten hold 4.3%. The sample was PBMCs. The receptor set was obtained from a human donor in good health (CMV status not recorded). Some clones in this sample may be carry-over from other donors' samples. The CDR3 runs from the conserved cysteine through the conserved F or W.

>TRBJ2-5|TRBV28
CASSISGTVETQYF
>TRBJ1-1|TRBV7-2
CASSLARKTLGTEAFF
>TRBJ2-5|TRBV20-1
CSARDGQKGPEETQYF
>TRBJ2-2|TRBV20-1
CSAPDRELPLFLGGELFF
>TRBJ2-7|TRBV11-2
CASSPAPPVYEQYF
>TRBJ2-7|TRBV7-2
CASSLTLDYYEQYF
>TRBJ2-2|TRBV11-2
CASSRQRELFF
>TRBJ2-3|TRBV28
CASTNSPDTQYF
>TRBJ2-1|TRBV19
CASSNPSTGGLAGVNEQFF
>TRBJ1-1|TRBV27
CASSTSGRRKWRTEAFF
>TRBJ2-2|TRBV20-1
CSARGQGAVSGELFF
>TRBJ2-1|TRBV7-9
CASSLGLAEQFF
>TRBJ1-5|TRBV6-1
CASTRDPYSNQPQHF
>TRBJ2-3|TRBV12-3/TRBV12-4
CASSSRPGSADTQYF
>TRBJ2-2|TRBV7-2
CASSLAAVHTGELFF
>TRBJ2-5|TRBV11-3
CASSSRPKETQYF
>TRBJ1-2|TRBV4-3
CASSQEEGPYGYTF
>TRBJ2-7|TRBV5-1
CASSWRDGSYEQYF
>TRBJ2-3|TRBV13
CASSYGGAATDTQYF
>TRBJ1-5|TRBV7-4
CASSLAGINQPQHF
>TRBJ1-5|TRBV30
CAWSIGTGDQPQHF
>TRBJ2-7|TRBV11-2
CASPVARSSYEQYF
>TRBJ2-1|TRBV7-2
CASSTTSSYNEQFF
>TRBJ2-2|TRBV7-9
CASSSRETGNTGELFF
>TRBJ2-1|TRBV6-1
CASRRTSGSSYNEQFF
>TRBJ2-1|TRBV27
CASSLASGSGNEQFF
>TRBJ1-1|TRBV7-2
CASSLGRTRKKAFF
>TRBJ2-5|TRBV7-2
CASSPPSALQGEETQYF
>TRBJ2-5|TRBV7-9
CASSDLGGRETQYF
>TRBJ2-6|TRBV4-1
CASSLSGSGANVLTF
>TRBJ2-1|TRBV12-3/TRBV12-4
CASTLHGGAYNEQFF
>TRBJ2-7|TRBV7-8
CASSLGSYKLYEQYF
>TRBJ1-1|TRBV7-2
CASGSTGAMNTEAFF
>TRBJ2-7|TRBV7-2
CASSLDGNTYEQYF
>TRBJ2-7|TRBV5-4
CASSSPGIEQYF
>TRBJ1-2|TRBV25-1
CASSRDTGYTF
>TRBJ2-2|TRBV20-1
CSALDRGRNTGELFF
>TRBJ2-7|TRBV20-1
CAALGGFAVYEQYF
>TRBJ2-1|TRBV7-8
CASTSTSGGAGNEQFF
>TRBJ1-2|TRBV10-3
CAISGGSPNYGYTF
>TRBJ1-2|TRBV12-3/TRBV12-4
CASRPDRGNNYGYTF
>TRBJ2-1|TRBV9
CASSVLAGEYNEQFF
>TRBJ1-1|TRBV12-3/TRBV12-4
CASSLLLGGAIRTEAFF
>TRBJ2-1|TRBV12-3/TRBV12-4
CASSPGQGSYNEQFF
>TRBJ2-5|TRBV7-8
CASSLNYFQETQYF
>TRBJ2-3|TRBV7-6
CASSLAKRFTDTQYF
>TRBJ2-2|TRBV7-2
CASSLETGELFF
>TRBJ1-6|TRBV12-3/TRBV12-4
CASSSSWRSSYNSPLHF
>TRBJ1-1|TRBV7-2
CASSLQGAMNTEAFF
>TRBJ2-3|TRBV7-9
CASSSLTSTDTQYF
>TRBJ1-5|TRBV27
CASSLQLSNQPQHF
>TRBJ2-3|TRBV7-2
CASSPRTISTDTQYF
>TRBJ1-1|TRBV18
CASSPVGQGAGEAFF
>TRBJ1-1|TRBV28
CASREARGRGTEAFF
>TRBJ2-3|TRBV6-2/TRBV6-3
CASRTPTGTSGTSSTDTQYF